This T cell receptor (beta chain) was retrieved from a study of blood T cell repertoires in COVID-19. Study-wide context: COVID-19 samples, acute and convalescent, were from the United States, Italy and Spain. PBMCs, B-cell-depleted T cells, or T cells were the source of the cDNA or gDNA that made up the material.

A single count supports this clone. As handled by the study authors: Amplifying reference gene primers gave estimates of nucleated cell counts. The repertoire was sequenced with immunoSEQ multiplex PCR; TCRdb's copy has only in-frame clones and lacks some. For V, J and clone size, that table is used; D and trimming come from the DNA. The sample lists fewer than 110,000 clones; 75% to 90% were seen once. The receptor was isolated from a woman between 65 and 79 years old with active or convalescent COVID-19. Sequences were obtained from peripheral blood.

CDR3 sequence: CASGLALSGVNEQFF. CDR3 sequence (DNA): TGTGCTAGTGGTTTGGCACTTAGCGGGGTAAATGAGCAGTTCTTC. The genes are TRBV12-5 and TRBJ2-1; 8 positions match TRBD2. Germline loops: CDR1 LGHNT, CDR2 FRNRAP. Trimming cost V 1 base and J 7 bases; bases outside gene matches: 6. The CDR3 runs to 15 residues.